A selection of T cell receptor beta chains follows, all from one sample in a study of shared clonotypes between healthy human individuals. Some clones are missing from TCRdb's copy, which holds only in-frame ones; the method was immunoSEQ multiplex PCR. The sample includes about 1.1 million clones, 70% to 85% of them seen just once. The sample comprised memory CD4+ T cells from PBMCs. All receptors come from a man aged 18 to 30 in good health. Some clones in this sample may be carry-over from other donors' samples. Both conserved end residues are part of each CDR3. Fields, in order: J gene, clone size, D gene, V gene, CDR3 protein, CDR3 DNA. D genes are given only for firm matches. Size values are once, few and many counts, or a class for expanded clones, and some rows have none.

>TRBJ1-4|few|.|TRBV21-1
CASSKGGPTEGANEKLFF
TGTGCCAGCAGCAAAGGAGGTCCTACGGAGGGGGCAAATGAAAAACTGTTTTTT
>TRBJ2-7|.|.|TRBV7-8
CASSLQGQAGYEQYF
TGTGCCAGCAGCTTGCAGGGACAAGCGGGCTACGAGCAGTACTTC
>TRBJ1-3|.|.|TRBV5-1
CASSLGVSGNTIYF
TGCGCCAGCAGCTTGGGTGTTTCTGGAAACACCATATATTTT
>TRBJ1-4|.|.|TRBV7-2
CASSLGMANEKLFF
TGTGCCAGCAGCTTGGGTATGGCTAATGAAAAACTGTTTTTT
>TRBJ2-5|.|.|TRBV7-3
CASSPQPRGVGETQYF
TGTGCCAGCAGCCCGCAACCAAGGGGGGTTGGAGAGACCCAGTACTTC
>TRBJ2-4|.|.|TRBV30
CAWSVQGRNIQYF
TGTGCCTGGAGTGTACAAGGGAGGAACATTCAGTACTTC
>TRBJ1-2|.|.|TRBV6-1
CASSEGKAGRYGYTF
TGTGCCAGCAGTGAAGGGAAGGCAGGGAGGTATGGCTACACCTTC
>TRBJ2-7|.|.|TRBV20-1
CSARSDYEQYF
TGCAGTGCTAGATCCGACTACGAGCAGTACTTC
>TRBJ1-4|.|.|TRBV30
CAWSVVGTNEKLFF
TGTGCCTGGAGTGTAGTGGGGACTAATGAAAAACTGTTTTTT
>TRBJ1-1|.|TRBD1|TRBV7-6
CASSLAWGGQLNTEAFF
TGTGCCAGCAGCTTAGCGTGGGGGGGACAGTTGAACACTGAAGCTTTCTTT
>TRBJ2-3|few|.|TRBV10-1
CASSERAASTDTQYF
TGCGCCAGCAGTGAGAGGGCAGCTAGCACAGATACGCAGTATTTT
>TRBJ2-5|.|.|TRBV7-9
CASSLRAPQGQETQYF
TGTGCCAGCAGCTTAAGGGCTCCCCAGGGGCAAGAGACCCAGTACTTC
>TRBJ2-2|once|TRBD2|TRBV5-1
CASSLGLAGGRELFF
TGCGCCAGCAGCTTGGGGCTAGCGGGAGGCCGGGAGCTGTTTTTT
>TRBJ2-7|.|TRBD1|TRBV6-5
CASSYAGTVSHYEQYF
TGTGCCAGCAGTTACGCTGGGACAGTGTCTCACTACGAGCAGTACTTC
>TRBJ2-7|few|.|TRBV19
CASSLGTPSSYEQYF
TGTGCCAGTAGTCTGGGGACTCCCAGCTCCTACGAGCAGTACTTC
>TRBJ2-2|.|.|TRBV28
CASSLSGTGELFF
TGTGCCAGCAGTTTGTCCGGCACCGGGGAGCTGTTTTTT
>TRBJ1-5|.|.|TRBV6-1
CASSRQIQPQHF
TGTGCCAGCAGCCGACAGATTCAGCCCCAGCATTTT
>TRBJ1-2|.|.|TRBV15
CATSRDGGDFNYGYTF
TGTGCCACCAGCAGAGATGGGGGGGATTTTAACTATGGCTACACCTTC